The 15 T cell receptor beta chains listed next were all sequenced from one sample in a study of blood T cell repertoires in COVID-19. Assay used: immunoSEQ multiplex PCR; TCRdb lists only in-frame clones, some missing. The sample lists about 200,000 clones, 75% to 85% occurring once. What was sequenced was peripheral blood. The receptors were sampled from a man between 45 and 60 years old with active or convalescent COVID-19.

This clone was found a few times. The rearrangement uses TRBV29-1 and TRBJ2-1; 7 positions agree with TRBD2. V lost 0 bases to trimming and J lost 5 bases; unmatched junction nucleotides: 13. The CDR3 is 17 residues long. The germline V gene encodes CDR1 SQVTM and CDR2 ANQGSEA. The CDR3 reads CSVEDLGFAGEDNEQFF. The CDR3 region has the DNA TGCAGCGTTGAAGATTTGGGGTTTGCGGGAGAGGACAATGAGCAGTTCTTC.

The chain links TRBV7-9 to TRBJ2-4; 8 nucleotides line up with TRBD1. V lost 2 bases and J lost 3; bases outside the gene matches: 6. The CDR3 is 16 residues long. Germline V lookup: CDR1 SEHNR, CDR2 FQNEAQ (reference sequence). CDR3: CASSLLGQGDKNIQYF. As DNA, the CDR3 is TGTGCCAGCAGCTTATTAGGACAGGGTGACAAAAACATTCAGTACTTC. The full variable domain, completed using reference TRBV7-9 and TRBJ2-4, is DTGVSQNPRHKITKRGQNVTFRCDPISEHNRLYWYRQTLGQGPEFLTYFQNEAQLEKSRLLSDRFSAERPKGSFSTLEIQRTEQGDSAMYLCASSLLGQGDKNIQYFGAGTRLSVL.

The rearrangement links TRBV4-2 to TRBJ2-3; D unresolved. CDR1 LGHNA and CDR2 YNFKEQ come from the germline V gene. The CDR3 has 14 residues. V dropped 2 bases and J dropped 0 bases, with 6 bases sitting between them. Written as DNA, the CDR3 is TGTGCCAGCAGCCAATTCTTAAGCACAGATACGCAGTATTTT. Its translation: CASSQFLSTDTQYF.

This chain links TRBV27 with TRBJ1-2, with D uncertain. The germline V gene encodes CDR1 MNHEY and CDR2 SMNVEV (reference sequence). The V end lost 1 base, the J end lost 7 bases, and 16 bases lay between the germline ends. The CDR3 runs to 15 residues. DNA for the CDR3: TGTGCCAGCAGTTTATACGGCGGTACCTCGGGTGGCTACACCTTC. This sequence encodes CASSLYGGTSGGYTF.

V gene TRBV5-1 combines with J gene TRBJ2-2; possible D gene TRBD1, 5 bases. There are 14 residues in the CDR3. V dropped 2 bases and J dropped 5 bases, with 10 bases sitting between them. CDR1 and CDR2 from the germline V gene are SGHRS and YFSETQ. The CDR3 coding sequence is TGCGCCAGCAGCTTCGGCGACAGAACCGGGGAGCTGTTTTTT. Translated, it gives CASSFGDRTGELFF.

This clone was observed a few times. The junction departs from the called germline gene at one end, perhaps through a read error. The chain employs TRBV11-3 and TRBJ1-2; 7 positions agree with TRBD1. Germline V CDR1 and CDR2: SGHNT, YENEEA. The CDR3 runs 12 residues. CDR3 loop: CASSLETGTVAF. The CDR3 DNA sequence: TGTGCCAGCAGCTTAGAGACCGGGACAGTGGCCTTC.

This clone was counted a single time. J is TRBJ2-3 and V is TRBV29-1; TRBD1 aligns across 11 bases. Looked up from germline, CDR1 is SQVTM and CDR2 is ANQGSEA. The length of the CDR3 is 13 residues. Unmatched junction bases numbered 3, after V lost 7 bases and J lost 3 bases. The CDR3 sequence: CSARDRGTDTQYF. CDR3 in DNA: TGCAGCGCCCGGGACAGGGGGACAGATACGCAGTATTTT.

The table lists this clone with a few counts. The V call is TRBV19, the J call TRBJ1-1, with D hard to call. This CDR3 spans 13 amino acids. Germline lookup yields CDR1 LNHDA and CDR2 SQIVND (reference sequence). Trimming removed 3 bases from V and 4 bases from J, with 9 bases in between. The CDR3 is CASSIKGSTEAFF. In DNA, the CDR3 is TGTGCCAGTAGTATTAAAGGGAGCACTGAAGCTTTCTTT. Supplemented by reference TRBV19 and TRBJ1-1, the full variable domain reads DGGITQSPKYLFRKEGQNVTLSCEQNLNHDAMYWYRQDPGQGLRLIYYSQIVNDFQKGDIAEGYSVSREKKESFPLTVTSAQKNPTAFYLCASSIKGSTEAFFGQGTRLTVV.

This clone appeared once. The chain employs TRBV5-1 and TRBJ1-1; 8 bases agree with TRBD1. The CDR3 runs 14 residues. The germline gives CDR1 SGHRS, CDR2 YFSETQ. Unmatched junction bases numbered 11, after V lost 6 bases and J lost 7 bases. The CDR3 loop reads CASNCSRGPGEAFF. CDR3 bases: TGCGCCAGCAACTGTAGCAGGGGGCCGGGTGAAGCTTTCTTT. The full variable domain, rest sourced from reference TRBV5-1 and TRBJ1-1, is KAGVTQTPRYLIKTRGQQVTLSCSPISGHRSVSWYQQTPGQGLQFLFEYFSETQRNKGNFPGRFSGRQFSNSRSEMNVSTLELGDSALYLCASNCSRGPGEAFFGQGTRLTVV.

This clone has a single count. CDR3 region: CASSRLAGDPTEQFF. Here the CDR3 DNA reads TGTGCCAGTAGTCGACTAGCGGGAGACCCAACTGAGCAGTTCTTC. The chain is built from TRBV19 and TRBJ2-1, with TRBD2 identical over 12 bases. The CDR3 runs 15 residues. The J segment lost 9 bases and the V segment lost 5 bases, leaving 8 bases of the junction unmatched. Germline CDR1 reads LNHDA; CDR2 reads SQIVND (reference sequence).

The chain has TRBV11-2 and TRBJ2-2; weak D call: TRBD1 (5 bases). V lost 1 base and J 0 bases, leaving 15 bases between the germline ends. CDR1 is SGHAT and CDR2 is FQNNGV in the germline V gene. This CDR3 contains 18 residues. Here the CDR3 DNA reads TGTGCCAGCAGCTTAGCGTGGGGAAGGGGTCCGAACACCGGGGAGCTGTTTTTT. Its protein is CASSLAWGRGPNTGELFF. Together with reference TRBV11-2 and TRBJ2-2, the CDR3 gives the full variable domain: EAGVAQSPRYKIIEKRQSVAFWCNPISGHATLYWYQQILGQGPKLLIQFQNNGVVDDSQLPKDRFSAERLKGVDSTLKIQPAKLEDSAVYLCASSLAWGRGPNTGELFFGEGSRLTVL.

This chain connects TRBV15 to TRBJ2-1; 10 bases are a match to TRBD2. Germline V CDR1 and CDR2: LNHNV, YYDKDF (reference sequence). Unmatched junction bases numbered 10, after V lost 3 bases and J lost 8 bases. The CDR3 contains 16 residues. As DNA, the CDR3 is TGTGCCACCAGCAGGGGAGGTAGCGGGGGGACCGATGAGCAGTTCTTC. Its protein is CATSRGGSGGTDEQFF.

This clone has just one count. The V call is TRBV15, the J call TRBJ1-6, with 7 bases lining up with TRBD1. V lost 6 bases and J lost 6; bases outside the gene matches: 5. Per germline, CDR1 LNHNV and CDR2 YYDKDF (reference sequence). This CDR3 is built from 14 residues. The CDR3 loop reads CATRKGQINSPLHF. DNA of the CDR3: TGTGCCACCAGAAAGGGACAGATTAATTCACCCCTCCACTTT.

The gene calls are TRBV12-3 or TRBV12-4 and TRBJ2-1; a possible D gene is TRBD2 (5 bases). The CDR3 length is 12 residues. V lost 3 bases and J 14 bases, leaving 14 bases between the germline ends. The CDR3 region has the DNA TGTGCCAGCAGTTTCCGAGGGCAAGCAGAGTTCTTC. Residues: CASSFRGQAEFF.

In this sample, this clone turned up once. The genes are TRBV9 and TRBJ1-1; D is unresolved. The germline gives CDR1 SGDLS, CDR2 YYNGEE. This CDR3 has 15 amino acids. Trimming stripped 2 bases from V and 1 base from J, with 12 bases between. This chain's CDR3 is CASSVRREGNTEAFF. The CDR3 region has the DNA TGTGCCAGCAGCGTGAGGAGGGAGGGGAACACTGAAGCTTTCTTT.